This entry lists 2 T cell receptor beta chains sequenced from one sample in a study of HIV-infected children after antiretroviral therapy interruption. The TCR library was built from RNA with a 3' RACE protocol and unique molecular identifiers. TCRdb re-called the 3' RACE reads with MiXCR, one entry per CDR3 protein. The sample gives about 15,000 distinct CDR3 sequences, 3% to 3.5% of which show up once; roughly 34% is in the top ten. Specified treatment: PENTA 11 planned treatment interruption arm or continuous ART arm. Here the sequenced sample was CD45RO+ CD8+ T cells from PBMCs, pooled from several time points, taken from a donor given antiretroviral therapy, either interrupted or continuous. Subset specified: memory CD8+ CD45RO+ CD45RA- T cells. Every receptor here comes from a pool of human donors with HIV.

This clonotype was seen many times. The V and J genes are TRBV5-1 and TRBJ2-7; D is uncertain. Trimming left V 3 bases short and J 2 bases short, with 3 bases between. The CDR3 has 11 residues. CDR1 SGHRS and CDR2 YFSETQ come from the germline V gene. In nucleotides, the CDR3 is TGCGCCAGCAGCTCCACCTACGAGCAGTACTTC. Translation gives CASSSTYEQYF.

This clonotype was observed at least ten times. J is TRBJ1-3 and V is TRBV5-6; no definite D call. This CDR3 has 14 amino acids. V dropped 0 bases and J dropped 0 bases, with 4 bases sitting between them. Germline V gene lookup returns CDR1 SGHDT and CDR2 YYEEEE. The CDR3 sequence: CASSLEDSGNTIYF. In DNA, the CDR3 is TGTGCCAGCAGCTTGGAGGACTCTGGAAACACCATATATTTT.